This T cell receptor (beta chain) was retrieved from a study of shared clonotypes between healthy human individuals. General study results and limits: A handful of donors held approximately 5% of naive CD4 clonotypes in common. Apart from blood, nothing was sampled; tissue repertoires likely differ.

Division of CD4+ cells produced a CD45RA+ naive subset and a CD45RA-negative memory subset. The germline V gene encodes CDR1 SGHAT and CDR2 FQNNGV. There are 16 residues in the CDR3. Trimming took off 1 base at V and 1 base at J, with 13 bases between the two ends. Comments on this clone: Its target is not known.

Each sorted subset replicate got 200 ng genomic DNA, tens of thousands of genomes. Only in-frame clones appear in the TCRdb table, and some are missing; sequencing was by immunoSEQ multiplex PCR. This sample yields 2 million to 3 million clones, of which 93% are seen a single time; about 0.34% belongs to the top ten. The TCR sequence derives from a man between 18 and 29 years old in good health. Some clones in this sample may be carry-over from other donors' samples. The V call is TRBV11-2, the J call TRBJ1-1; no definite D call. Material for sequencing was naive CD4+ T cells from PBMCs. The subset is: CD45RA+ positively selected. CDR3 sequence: CASSLGRRSANTEAFF. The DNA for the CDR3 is TGTGCCAGCAGCTTAGGGAGGCGGTCAGCGAACACTGAAGCTTTCTTT.